Below are 20 T cell receptor beta chains sequenced from a single sample in a study of Tregs in tolerant kidney transplant recipients. Profiling relied on immunoSEQ multiplex PCR, and the TCRdb table lists in-frame clones only, not all of them. The sample has some 62,000 clones; approximately 98% are singletons. The sample in question was Tregs from blood, obtained before the transplant. These receptor sequences come from a human donor who received a combined kidney and bone marrow transplant.

CDR3 amino acids: CASSLGGSGTDTQYF. The CDR3 DNA reads as TGCGCCAGCAGCTTGGGCGGGAGTGGCACAGATACGCAGTATTTT. V is TRBV5-1 and J is TRBJ2-3; 7 nucleotides match TRBD2. After removal of 0 bases from V and 1 base from J, the junction contained 2 bases not matched to a gene. The CDR3 has 15 residues. Looked up from germline, CDR1 is SGHRS and CDR2 is YFSETQ.

The chain carries TRBV27 and TRBJ2-1; D may be TRBD1 (6 bases). Trimming removed 4 bases from V and 10 bases from J, with 14 bases in between. CDR1 is MNHEY and CDR2 is SMNVEV in the germline V gene (reference sequence). This CDR3 spans 13 amino acids. The CDR3 DNA sequence: TGTGCCAGCAGTTCACAGGGATACGGCGAGCAGTTCTTC. Translation: CASSSQGYGEQFF.

The chain uses TRBV19 and TRBJ1-5; 7 bases agree with TRBD1. The CDR3 covers 12 residues. J was trimmed by 6 bases and V by 7 bases; bases with no gene match: 3. Germline CDR1 LNHDA, CDR2 SQIVND (reference sequence). The CDR3 spells CASKGAGQPQHF. In DNA form, the CDR3 reads TGTGCCAGTAAGGGGGCTGGTCAGCCCCAGCATTTT.

This chain links TRBV10-3 with TRBJ2-3; D unclear. The V gene's germline CDR1 is ENHRY and CDR2 SYGVKD. The V end was cut by 3 bases, the J end by 2 bases, with 6 bases between. This CDR3 is built from 13 residues. The CDR3 DNA follows: TGTGCCATCAGTGACGGGTTCACAGATACGCAGTATTTT. It translates to CAISDGFTDTQYF.

The rearrangement links TRBV9 to TRBJ2-6, with D tentatively TRBD2 (6 bases). V was clipped by 0 bases and J by 2 bases, with 9 bases between them. The CDR3 length is 16 residues. CDR1 and CDR2 from the germline V gene are SGDLS and YYNGEE. DNA for the CDR3: TGTGCCAGCAGCGTAGGGGGGGTAGCTGGGGCCAACGTCCTGACTTTC. It encodes CASSVGGVAGANVLTF. The full variable domain, its missing parts supplied by reference TRBV9 and TRBJ2-6, is DSGVTQTPKHLITATGQRVTLRCSPRSGDLSVYWYQQSLDQGLQFLIQYYNGEERAKGNILERFSAQQFPDLHSELNLSSLELGDSALYFCASSVGGVAGANVLTFGAGSRLTVL.

The J gene is TRBJ1-5, the V gene TRBV28; tentatively, D is TRBD1 (5 bases). Germline CDR1 and CDR2: MDHEN and SYDVKM. V was pared by 9 bases and J by 0 bases, with 15 bases between. The CDR3 consists of 15 residues. For the CDR3, the DNA is TGTGCCAGTTATAAAGGGGTTTATAGCAATCAGCCCCAGCATTTT. It encodes CASYKGVYSNQPQHF.

This clone was found once. V usage is TRBV5-1 and J usage is TRBJ2-3; D is unresolved. Germline V lookup: CDR1 SGHRS, CDR2 YFSETQ. This CDR3 region has 11 residues. V lost 0 bases, J lost 12 bases, and 8 bases lay in between. The CDR3 DNA sequence: TGCGCCAGCAGCTTGGGAGACTCCCAGTATTTT. It is translated as CASSLGDSQYF.

V gene TRBV2 combines with J gene TRBJ2-4, with TRBD1 identical over 7 bases. V lost 5 bases and J lost 3; bases outside the gene matches: 10. This CDR3 has 16 residues. Germline V lookup: CDR1 SNHLY, CDR2 FYNNEI. The CDR3 loop is CASSLVGTVDKNIQYF. CDR3 sequence (DNA): TGTGCCAGCAGTCTCGTCGGGACAGTCGACAAAAACATTCAGTACTTC.

The chain joins TRBV10-3 to TRBJ2-2, with D perhaps TRBD1 (5 bases). Germline CDR1 and CDR2: ENHRY and SYGVKD. This CDR3 comprises 16 residues. Trimming left V 5 bases short and J 4 bases short, with 17 bases between. CDR3 nucleotide sequence: TGTGCCATCAGTTCAAGACAGCGAAAACCCACCGGGGAGCTGTTTTTT. Encoded protein: CAISSRQRKPTGELFF.

The J gene is TRBJ2-3, the V gene TRBV27; tentative D call: TRBD2 (6 bases). The length of the CDR3 is 14 residues. CDR1 is MNHEY, CDR2 SMNVEV, per germline (reference sequence). V gave up 7 bases and J gave up 6 bases, with 17 bases separating them. CDR3 sequence reads: CASTRMAGSDTQYF. Here the CDR3 DNA reads TGTGCCAGCACCCGCATGGCGGGGTCGGATACGCAGTATTTT.

The chain employs TRBV30 and TRBJ2-7, with D perhaps matching TRBD2 (6 bases). The CDR3 is made up of 14 amino acids. V lost 4 bases and J lost 0, with 13 bases in between. The germline V gene encodes CDR1 GTSNPN and CDR2 SVGIG (reference sequence). The CDR3 nucleotides read TGTGCCTGGAATCCTAGCGAGGTCTCCTACGAGCAGTACTTC. Translated, it gives CAWNPSEVSYEQYF.

The CDR3 nucleotides are TGTGCCAGCAGTGGAGGGGGGGCTCGGGGCTACACCTTC. Amino acid sequence: CASSGGGARGYTF. J is TRBJ1-2 and V is TRBV2, with D perhaps matching TRBD1 (6 bases). Trimming pared 4 bases from V and 8 bases from J, leaving 14 bases between. CDR1 is SNHLY, CDR2 FYNNEI, per germline. There are 13 residues in the CDR3. The full variable domain, in which reference TRBV2 and TRBJ1-2 provide the parts outside the CDR3, is EPEVTQTPSHQVTQMGQEVILRCVPISNHLYFYWYRQILGQKVEFLVSFYNNEISEKSEIFDDQFSVERPDGSNFTLKIRSTKLEDSAMYFCASSGGGARGYTFGSGTRLTVV.

The CDR3 DNA follows: TGTGCCTGGAGTCGAGCGGGAGGGGGCAATGAGCAGTTCTTC. Amino acids: CAWSRAGGGNEQFF. The chain joins TRBV30 to TRBJ2-1; 10 bases fit TRBD2. CDR3 length: 14 amino acids. The germline V gene has CDR1 GTSNPN and CDR2 SVGIG (reference sequence). Trimming removed 2 bases from V and 6 bases from J; junction bases left unmatched: 4.

V gene TRBV7-3 combines with J gene TRBJ2-1, with a tentative D call TRBD2 (6 bases). This CDR3 is 13 amino acids long. Looked up from germline, CDR1 is SGHTA and CDR2 is FQGTGA. Trimming stripped 1 base from V and 6 bases from J, with 7 bases between. CDR3 sequence (DNA): TGTGCCAGCAGCTTAAAGGGAGGCAATGAGCAGTTCTTC. As protein: CASSLKGGNEQFF.

This chain joins TRBV21-1 and TRBJ2-5; the table gives TRBD1 as D, unverified against the DNA. TRBV21-1 is given as a pseudogene. This CDR3 spans 15 amino acids. This CDR3 is CASSNRDRVPETQYF. CDR3 coding DNA: TGTGCCAGCAGCAACCGGGACAGGGTGCCCGAGACCCAGTACTTC.

The rearrangement links TRBV7-9 to TRBJ1-3; unclear D gene. The V end lost 1 base, the J end lost 4 bases, and 17 bases lay between the germline ends. The CDR3 is 17 residues long. Germline-derived CDR1 and CDR2 are SEHNR and FQNEAQ (reference sequence). The CDR3 bases are TGTGCCAGCAGCTTAGGTCTTGGCCGCGAGAGGGGAAACACCATATATTTT. It translates to CASSLGLGRERGNTIYF.

This clone was found once. The chain has TRBV28 and TRBJ2-3, with unresolved D. This CDR3 contains 11 residues. V lost 3 bases and J lost 7, with 5 bases in between. Germline CDR1 reads MDHEN; CDR2 reads SYDVKM. CDR3 coding DNA: TGTGCCAGCAGTTTCCAATATACGCAGTATTTT. Its protein is CASSFQYTQYF.

DNA of the CDR3: TGTGCCAGCAGCTTAGGCGTCAGGGCCACGGAGACCCAGTACTTC. Its protein is CASSLGVRATETQYF. V usage is TRBV7-9 and J usage is TRBJ2-5, with D perhaps matching TRBD1 (5 bases). Germline loops: CDR1 SEHNR, CDR2 FQNEAQ (reference sequence). V dropped 1 base and J dropped 5 bases, with 14 bases sitting between them. This CDR3 is built from 15 residues.

The J gene is TRBJ2-1, the V gene TRBV9, with D possibly matching TRBD2 (6 bases). V was pared by 0 bases and J by 5 bases, with 12 bases between. CDR1 SGDLS and CDR2 YYNGEE come from the germline V gene. The CDR3 covers 15 residues. The CDR3 loop reads CASSVGSGANNEQFF. The DNA of the CDR3 is TGTGCCAGCAGCGTAGGTAGCGGAGCAAACAATGAGCAGTTCTTC.

This sequence joins TRBV11-2 and TRBJ2-1; possible D gene TRBD2, 5 bases. Trimming took 5 bases from V and 4 from J, leaving 12 bases between them. Germline V gene data show CDR1 as SGHAT and CDR2 as FQNNGV. The CDR3 consists of 14 residues. As DNA, the CDR3 is TGTGCCAGCAGCAAGCGCCGGGGATACAATGAGCAGTTCTTC. Its translation: CASSKRRGYNEQFF.